The 29 T cell receptor beta chains in this list originate from one sample, sequenced in a study of T cells after yellow fever vaccination. TCRdb called the 5' RACE reads again in MiXCR, with one record for every CDR3 protein. The sample contains about 240,000 distinct CDR3 sequences, more than 3.5% of which appear only once. Sequences were derived from PBMCs, sampled 15 days after the yellow fever booster vaccination. The receptors derive from a man aged 18 to 29 who received the YFV17D yellow fever vaccine.

There are a few counts of this clonotype. The genes are TRBV28 and TRBJ1-3, with a weak D call TRBD1 (6 bases). Germline CDR1 MDHEN, CDR2 SYDVKM. The CDR3 length is 15 residues. V shed 11 bases and J shed 0 bases, with 17 bases lying between them. The CDR3: CASNGGTRSGNTIYF. The CDR3 DNA reads as TGTGCCTCCAACGGAGGGACACGCTCTGGAAACACCATATATTTT.

In its sample, this clonotype was seen many times. CDR3 sequence (DNA): TGCAGTGTTGTGAAACTAGCGGGGGGAACAGGTGAGCAGTTCTTC. Protein product: CSVVKLAGGTGEQFF. The rearrangement joins TRBV20-1 to TRBJ2-1; 12 positions agree with TRBD2. This CDR3 contains 15 residues. The junction had 13 bases not matched to a gene; V was cut back by 7 bases and J by 9 bases. Germline lookup yields CDR1 DFQATT and CDR2 SNEGSKA (reference sequence).

This clonotype was recorded many times. The chain employs TRBV20-1 and TRBJ2-3, with 11 positions matching TRBD2. Germline values: CDR1 DFQATT, CDR2 SNEGSKA (reference sequence). This CDR3 contains 16 residues. The ends lost 3 bases at V and 1 base at J; junction bases unmatched: 6. CDR3 amino acids: CSASSSGGPGTDTQYF. CDR3 DNA sequence: TGCAGTGCTAGCTCTAGCGGGGGGCCCGGCACAGATACGCAGTATTTT.

This clonotype has a count of ten or more. The chain carries TRBV10-2 and TRBJ1-5; D remains unclear. The CDR3 extends over 14 amino acids. Trimming left V 10 bases short and J 1 base short, with 14 bases between. From germline, CDR1 is WSHSY and CDR2 SAAADI. The CDR3 sequence: CATTVANSNQPQHF. CDR3 coding DNA: TGCGCCACCACCGTTGCGAACAGCAATCAGCCCCAGCATTTT.

This clonotype showed up many times. The V call is TRBV7-9, the J call TRBJ1-5; TRBD1 is a possible D gene (5 bases). Trimming took 0 bases from V and 2 from J, leaving 5 bases between them. The germline V gene has CDR1 SEHNR and CDR2 FQNEAQ (reference sequence). There are 14 residues in the CDR3. The CDR3 sequence: CASSLAQGNQPQHF. DNA for the CDR3: TGTGCCAGCAGCTTAGCACAGGGCAATCAGCCCCAGCATTTT.

The sample holds many counts of this clonotype. The chain recombines TRBV4-1 with TRBJ1-5; TRBD1 matches at 7 bases. J lost 4 bases, V lost 5 bases, and 8 bases had no gene match. The CDR3 sequence is 15 residues long. CDR1 and CDR2 from the germline V gene are MGHRA and YSYEKL. CDR3 loop: CASSGGLTGNQPQHF. The CDR3 nucleotides read TGCGCCAGCAGCGGGGGATTGACAGGGAATCAGCCCCAGCATTTT.

About this clonotype itself: This may be a read error: a much more frequent sequence differs by one nucleotide. The J gene is TRBJ1-5, the V gene TRBV20-1; TRBD1 might be the D (5 bases). This CDR3 has 15 amino acids. V shed 4 bases and J shed 6 bases, with 19 bases lying between them. CDR1 is DFQATT and CDR2 is SNEGSKA in the germline V gene (reference sequence). DNA of the CDR3: TGCAGTGCTATGGCGGGAACTCAGGGCATTCAGCCCCAGCATTTT. The encoded protein is CSAMAGTQGIQPQHF.

The genes are TRBV5-1 and TRBJ2-5, with D perhaps assigned TRBD1 or TRBD2 (6 bases each). Trimming took 2 bases from V and 6 from J, leaving 14 bases between them. The CDR3 consists of 14 residues. Germline V CDR1 and CDR2: SGHRS, YFSETQ. CDR3 in DNA: TGCGCCAGCAGCTTAACCGGGGGCACGCAGACCCAGTACTTC. It yields the protein CASSLTGGTQTQYF.

The chain carries TRBV7-2 and TRBJ1-1; the D gene is possibly TRBD1 (6 bases). Germline CDR1 reads SGHTA; CDR2 reads FQGNSA. The CDR3 length is 15 residues. V lost 2 bases to trimming and J lost 6 bases, with 16 bases between them. This CDR3 is CASSLSSGTSSEAFF. DNA for the CDR3: TGTGCCAGCAGCTTATCTTCGGGGACAAGTTCTGAAGCTTTCTTT.

The table lists this clonotype with many counts. This chain links TRBV12-3 or TRBV12-4 with TRBJ2-3; D remains ambiguous. The CDR3 consists of 14 residues. V lost 3 bases to trimming and J lost 6 bases, with 13 bases between them. CDR3 DNA sequence: TGTGCCAGCAGTTTTCGAACAGTCCGCGATACGCAGTATTTT. Translated, it gives CASSFRTVRDTQYF.

This clonotype was observed at least ten times. The CDR3 DNA reads as TGCGCCAGCAGCTTGGCGTTAGCGGGCGGTCTCAACTCTGGGGCCAACGTCCTGACTTTC. It is translated as CASSLALAGGLNSGANVLTF. This chain uses TRBV5-1 with TRBJ2-6; TRBD2 agrees at 7 bases. This CDR3 has 20 residues. CDR1 SGHRS and CDR2 YFSETQ come from the germline V gene. With V trimmed by 0 bases and J by 0 bases, 12 bases remained unmatched.

As concerns this clonotype: It may be a read error: a sequence one base away is much more abundant. The CDR3 DNA reads TGTGCCAGCAGTGGGTCAGGAGCTCTCTCCTACAATGAGCAGTTCTTC. It encodes CASSGSGALSYNEQFF. The chain links TRBV28 to TRBJ2-1; D is undetermined. Germline CDR1 MDHEN, CDR2 SYDVKM. Trimming removed 5 bases at V and 0 bases at J, with 14 bases between. CDR3 length: 16 amino acids.

This clonotype has at least ten counts. The chain is built from TRBV7-2 and TRBJ1-1, with D tentatively TRBD1 (5 bases). Trimming removed 0 bases from V and 4 bases from J, with 12 bases in between. CDR1 and CDR2 (germline): SGHTA, FQGNSA. The CDR3 totals 15 residues. The CDR3 region is CASSLAGPTTTEAFF. The CDR3 DNA reads TGTGCCAGCAGCTTAGCGGGACCGACAACCACTGAAGCTTTCTTT.

This clonotype showed up many times. This chain links TRBV12-3 or TRBV12-4 with TRBJ2-7; unclear D gene. V dropped 3 bases and J dropped 9 bases, with 9 bases sitting between them. This CDR3 comprises 11 residues. For the CDR3, the DNA is TGTGCCAGCAGTTTTGAATATGGGCAGTACTTC. Amino acid sequence: CASSFEYGQYF.

The gene calls are TRBV6-5 and TRBJ2-3; TRBD2 matches at 8 bases. The CDR3 is made up of 15 amino acids. Germline CDR1 and CDR2: MNHEY and SVGAGI. The V gene end was trimmed by 6 bases and the J gene end by 0 bases; junction bases not matched to a gene: 5. The CDR3 loop reads CASRNLAGSTDTQYF. DNA of the CDR3: TGTGCCAGCAGGAATCTAGCGGGTAGCACAGATACGCAGTATTTT.

Ten or more counts support this clonotype. The chain employs TRBV30 and TRBJ2-7; 8 nucleotides align to TRBD1. Trimming took 8 bases from V and 3 from J; bases not matched to a gene: 15. This CDR3 spans 15 amino acids. From germline, CDR1 is GTSNPN and CDR2 SVGIG (reference sequence). CDR3 in amino acids: CAIINDRTGIYEQYF. The CDR3 DNA sequence: TGTGCCATAATTAATGACCGGACAGGGATCTACGAGCAGTACTTC.

This clonotype was detected ten times or more. J is TRBJ2-1 and V is TRBV27; D gene unclear. Trimming cost V 8 bases and J 2 bases, with 10 bases left between them. Germline V gene data show CDR1 as MNHEY and CDR2 as SMNVEV (reference sequence). The CDR3 sequence is 13 residues long. DNA for the CDR3: TGTGCCAGCGGGTTTGGGCCCTACAATGAGCAGTTCTTC. The encoded protein is CASGFGPYNEQFF.

This clonotype was seen at least ten times. The germline gene is not matched at one end of the junction; a read error may be the cause. The chain joins TRBV12-3 or TRBV12-4 to TRBJ2-2, with 10 bases fitting TRBD2. The CDR3 spans 14 residues. The CDR3 reads CASSLAGGSGELFF. The CDR3 coding sequence is TGTGCCAGCAGCTTAGCGGGGGGATCCGGGGAGCTGTTTTTT.

In its sample, this clonotype was seen many times. The gene calls are TRBV29-1 and TRBJ1-5; no reliable D call. CDR1 and CDR2 (germline): SQVTM, ANQGSEA. V lost 4 bases and J 2 bases, leaving 12 bases between the germline ends. CDR3 length: 14 residues. CDR3 protein: CSVAEGGGNQPQHF. In DNA form, the CDR3 reads TGCAGCGTTGCGGAGGGAGGAGGCAATCAGCCCCAGCATTTT.

This clonotype was detected many times. The chain links TRBV5-1 to TRBJ2-2; 10 positions match TRBD2. Looked up from germline, CDR1 is SGHRS and CDR2 is YFSETQ. CDR3 size: 15 residues. The V gene end was trimmed by 4 bases and the J gene end by 7 bases; junction bases not matched to a gene: 7. CDR3 sequence reads: CASSLSGGAIGELFF. The CDR3 coding sequence is TGCGCCAGCAGCCTGAGCGGGGGGGCCATCGGGGAGCTGTTTTTT.

This clonotype was picked up many times. The gene calls are TRBV5-1 and TRBJ2-1, with 12 positions matching TRBD2. The CDR3 is 16 residues long. The ends lost 4 bases at V and 10 bases at J; junction bases unmatched: 12. CDR1 SGHRS and CDR2 YFSETQ come from the germline V gene. CDR3 nucleotide sequence: TGCGCCAGCAGCCCAGGACTAGCGGGGATACTCGTAGAGCAGTTCTTC. Translating it yields CASSPGLAGILVEQFF.

This clonotype appeared many times. V is TRBV4-1 and J is TRBJ2-1, with 8 bases matching TRBD1. The CDR3 has 16 residues. CDR1 and CDR2 from the germline V gene are MGHRA and YSYEKL. The V and J ends lost 1 base and 7 bases, in that order; junction bases with no gene match: 9. The CDR3 reads CASSQVQGARGNEQFF. CDR3 nucleotide sequence: TGCGCCAGCAGCCAAGTTCAGGGGGCCAGGGGGAATGAGCAGTTCTTC.

This clonotype showed up many times. The genes are TRBV20-1 and TRBJ1-4; TRBD1 is a possible D gene (6 bases). The CDR3 totals 14 residues. Trimming took 0 bases from V and 7 from J, leaving 12 bases between them. Germline values: CDR1 DFQATT, CDR2 SNEGSKA (reference sequence). The CDR3 protein is CSARDLQGSEKLFF. The DNA for the CDR3 is TGCAGTGCTAGAGATTTGCAGGGGAGTGAAAAACTGTTTTTT.

In this sample, this clonotype turned up many times. The V gene is TRBV30, the J gene TRBJ1-1; maybe TRBD1 (5 bases). V shed 1 base and J shed 9 bases, with 12 bases lying between them. The CDR3 totals 12 residues. Per the germline V gene, CDR1 is GTSNPN and CDR2 is SVGIG (reference sequence). CDR3 DNA: TGTGCCTGGAGTGGAGGGACCGACAAAGCTTTCTTT. Translated, it gives CAWSGGTDKAFF.

In this sample, this clonotype turned up many times. The genes are TRBV7-2 and TRBJ2-1; 11 bases align to TRBD2. J was trimmed by 8 bases and V by 3 bases; bases with no gene match: 6. CDR1 and CDR2 from the germline V gene are SGHTA and FQGNSA. CDR3 length equals 15 residues. This chain's CDR3 is CASSFSGGGAYEQFF. The CDR3, as DNA: TGTGCCAGCAGCTTTAGCGGGGGGGGCGCGTATGAGCAGTTCTTC.

This clonotype occurred many times. V and J are TRBV6-5 and TRBJ1-6, with 7 bases identical to TRBD1. Looked up from germline, CDR1 is MNHEY and CDR2 is SVGAGI. Trimming removed 4 bases from V and 12 bases from J; junction bases left unmatched: 12. This CDR3 is built from 15 residues. This CDR3 reads CASSWTGPKGKPLHF. The CDR3 DNA is TGTGCCAGCAGTTGGACAGGCCCTAAAGGAAAACCCCTCCACTTT.

This clonotype appeared many times. The rearrangement links TRBV29-1 to TRBJ2-7, with D possibly matching TRBD1 (6 bases). From germline, CDR1 is SQVTM and CDR2 ANQGSEA. This CDR3 has 13 amino acids. Between the trimmed V and J ends, which lost 6 bases and 0 bases, there was a span of 12 bases. Here the CDR3 reads CSVIGQPSYEQYF. CDR3 coding DNA: TGCAGCGTCATTGGACAGCCCTCCTACGAGCAGTACTTC.

This clonotype was recorded many times. J is TRBJ1-1 and V is TRBV20-1; D gene uncertain. Germline V gene data show CDR1 as DFQATT and CDR2 as SNEGSKA (reference sequence). The CDR3 has 12 residues. V was cut by 3 bases and J by 3 bases, with 8 bases left in between. The CDR3 DNA sequence: TGCAGTGCTAGGAGGAGATACACTGAAGCTTTCTTT. Protein: CSARRRYTEAFF.

The chain's CDR3 is CASSLGPGANEKLFF. CDR3 nucleotide sequence: TGTGCCAGCAGCTTAGGCCCCGGGGCTAATGAAAAACTGTTTTTT. The chain employs TRBV13 and TRBJ1-4; D is ambiguous. Germline CDR1 and CDR2: PRHDT and FYEKMQ (reference sequence). The CDR3 spans 15 residues. The V end was cut by 0 bases, the J end by 3 bases, with 8 bases between.